One and the same sample provided the 23 T cell receptor beta chains below, sequenced in a study of T cell repertoires in aging, cancer and after chemotherapy. TRB rearrangements spanning V, D and J were amplified using mixed TRB-A/B primers. TCRdb processed the multiplex PCR reads anew with MiXCR; each CDR3 protein has one entry. The data contain roughly 9,900 distinct CDR3 sequences, more than 30% of them seen just once; the ten biggest clones take up 3.2%. TCR beta rearrangements were amplified from peripheral blood genomic DNA. The sequencing sample was made of blood. These receptors all come from a human donor in good health.

This clonotype showed up just a few times. The V call is TRBV30, the J call TRBJ1-4, with a possible D match to TRBD1 (5 bases). This CDR3 comprises 14 residues. Per germline, CDR1 GTSNPN and CDR2 SVGIG (reference sequence). Trimming removed 4 bases at V and 0 bases at J, with 9 bases between. The CDR3 DNA is TGTGCCTGGAACCCAGGGCCAACTAATGAAAAACTGTTTTTT. It yields the protein CAWNPGPTNEKLFF.

The chain uses TRBV20-1 and TRBJ2-4; 7 nucleotides match TRBD1. The end of the DNA fits TRBJ2-1 better, so the J call may be wrong. Looked up from germline, CDR1 is DFQATT and CDR2 is SNEGSKA (reference sequence). This CDR3 spans 14 amino acids. CDR3 in amino acids: CSASARQGWNEQFF. CDR3 bases: TGCAGTGCTAGTGCCCGACAGGGTTGGAATGAGCAGTTCTTC.

This chain connects TRBV12-3 or TRBV12-4 to TRBJ1-1; tentative D call: TRBD1 (6 bases). This CDR3 region has 14 residues. Trimming stripped 6 bases from V and 4 bases from J, with 15 bases between. DNA of the CDR3: TGTGCCAGCAGCCGTAGACAGGTAGGCACTGAAGCTTTCTTT. Translating gives CASSRRQVGTEAFF.

The rearrangement uses TRBV10-3 and TRBJ1-2; 8 bases are a match to TRBD1. Germline V gene sequence: CDR1 ENHRY, CDR2 SYGVKD. CDR3 length: 13 residues. V shed 5 bases, J shed 6 bases, and the junction held 5 bases outside the gene matches. The CDR3 protein is CAISRQGMHGYTF. For the CDR3, the DNA is TGTGCCATCAGTCGACAGGGGATGCATGGCTACACCTTC.

This clonotype was seen more than once but under ten times. The rearrangement joins TRBV12-3 or TRBV12-4 to TRBJ1-2; D is ambiguous. V gave up 6 bases and J gave up 4 bases, with 15 bases separating them. The CDR3 has 14 amino acids. CDR3 coding DNA: TGTGCCAGCAGCCCCGGGCAGACATTCTATGGCTACACCTTC. Encoded protein: CASSPGQTFYGYTF.

This clonotype was detected only a few times. This sequence joins TRBV12-3 or TRBV12-4 and TRBJ2-2; 8 bases are shared with TRBD1. The CDR3 covers 13 residues. The junction had 1 base not matched to a gene; V was cut back by 8 bases and J by 2 bases. The CDR3 reads CASDRGNTGELFF. In nucleotides, the CDR3 is TGTGCCAGCGACAGGGGTAACACCGGGGAGCTGTTTTTT.

The chain recombines TRBV19 with TRBJ2-1; D possibly matches TRBD1 or TRBD2 (5 bases each). The V end was cut by 6 bases, the J end by 1 base, with 13 bases between. The germline V gene encodes CDR1 LNHDA and CDR2 SQIVND (reference sequence). The CDR3 spans 15 residues. The CDR3 nucleotides are TGTGCCAGTAGCCGGGACCGACCTTCCTACAATGAGCAGTTCTTC. Protein sequence: CASSRDRPSYNEQFF.

The J gene is TRBJ1-3, the V gene TRBV6-5; D is undetermined. CDR3 length: 16 residues. Germline lookup yields CDR1 MNHEY and CDR2 SVGAGI. With 5 bases removed from V and 0 bases from J, the gap between germline ends came to 14 bases. CDR3 loop: CASSELSLSSGNTIYF. The DNA for the CDR3 is TGTGCCAGCAGTGAACTCTCACTCAGCTCTGGAAACACCATATATTTT.

The V and J genes are TRBV11-3 and TRBJ1-5; D gene ambiguous. Trimming stripped 3 bases from V and 6 bases from J, with 6 bases between. Per the germline V gene, CDR1 is SGHNT and CDR2 is YENEEA. The CDR3 spans 12 residues. CDR3: CASSLGTQPQHF. The CDR3 DNA sequence: TGTGCCAGCAGCTTGGGCACTCAGCCCCAGCATTTT.

The chain combines TRBV20-1 with TRBJ2-5; TRBD1 matches 10 bases. The CDR3 loop spans 15 amino acids. V lost 6 bases and J lost 4; bases outside the gene matches: 11. Per germline, CDR1 DFQATT and CDR2 SNEGSKA (reference sequence). Written as DNA, the CDR3 is TGCAGTGCAACAGTGAGGACAGGGGGGCCAGAGACCCAGTACTTC. This sequence encodes CSATVRTGGPETQYF.

This clonotype is termed medium-sized. The gene calls are TRBV11-3 and TRBJ2-7; D is undetermined. CDR3 length equals 15 residues. V was clipped by 2 bases and J by 3 bases, with 14 bases between them. Germline V lookup: CDR1 SGHNT, CDR2 YENEEA. The CDR3 reads CASSLQAGEIYEQYF. CDR3 DNA sequence: TGTGCCAGCAGCTTACAGGCAGGCGAGATCTACGAGCAGTACTTC.

CDR3 sequence (DNA): TGCGCCAGCAGCCTTGGGAGGAAAAACAATGAGCAGTTCTTC. Protein: CASSLGRKNNEQFF. The chain joins TRBV5-1 to TRBJ2-1, with D possibly being TRBD2 (6 bases). CDR1 SGHRS and CDR2 YFSETQ come from the germline V gene. Trimming took off 4 bases at V and 5 bases at J, with 13 bases between the two ends. The CDR3 is 14 residues long.

The chain uses TRBV6-2 or TRBV6-3 and TRBJ2-5, with TRBD2 identical over 16 bases. Looked up from germline, CDR1 is MNHEY and CDR2 is SVGEGT. The CDR3 has 18 residues. V was clipped by 4 bases and J by 1 base; unmatched bases: 6. The CDR3 reads CASSSGTSGGAGQETQYF. The CDR3 DNA is TGTGCCAGCAGTTCCGGGACTAGCGGGGGGGCTGGCCAAGAGACCCAGTACTTC.

J is TRBJ1-1 and V is TRBV11-3; D perhaps matches TRBD1 (6 bases). Deletions cut 3 bases from V and 1 base from J, with 12 bases between. CDR3 length equals 15 residues. CDR1 is SGHNT, CDR2 YENEEA, per germline. CDR3 in DNA: TGTGCCAGCAGCTTTCAGGGGTCGACGAACACTGAAGCTTTCTTT. It translates to CASSFQGSTNTEAFF.

The rearrangement links TRBV6-5 to TRBJ2-5; 7 bases match TRBD1. V gave up 7 bases and J gave up 2 bases; unmatched junction bases: 10. There are 15 residues in the CDR3. CDR1 and CDR2 from the germline V gene are MNHEY and SVGAGI. The CDR3 region has the DNA TGTGCCAGCACTACTCGAGAGGGACAGCAAGAGACCCAGTACTTC. This sequence encodes CASTTREGQQETQYF.

This clonotype was counted between two and nine times. The V and J genes are TRBV6-5 and TRBJ2-7, with TRBD1 identical over 9 bases. J lost 2 bases, V lost 6 bases, and 2 bases had no gene match. CDR1 MNHEY and CDR2 SVGAGI come from the germline V gene. This CDR3 spans 13 amino acids. The CDR3 loop is CASSTGGPYEQYF. CDR3 sequence (DNA): TGTGCCAGCAGCACAGGGGGCCCCTACGAGCAGTACTTC.

V usage is TRBV19 and J usage is TRBJ1-3, with a tentative D call TRBD1 (5 bases). Germline CDR1 LNHDA, CDR2 SQIVND (reference sequence). V shed 7 bases and J shed 0 bases, with 22 bases lying between them. This CDR3 contains 18 residues. The CDR3 region is CASTPGSRISSSGNTIYF. CDR3 in DNA: TGTGCCAGTACCCCAGGGAGCCGGATCTCTAGCTCTGGAAACACCATATATTTT.

This clonotype is judged medium-sized (0.01 to 0.1%). The chain combines TRBV15 with TRBJ2-6, with 7 bases that match TRBD1. Germline V gene sequence: CDR1 LNHNV, CDR2 YYDKDF (reference sequence). The CDR3 extends over 18 amino acids. Trimming at V came to 3 bases and at J to 1 base, leaving 9 bases not matched to a gene. CDR3: CATSSDRALDSGANVLTF. CDR3 nucleotides: TGTGCCACCAGCAGCGACAGGGCGCTAGATTCTGGGGCCAACGTCCTGACTTTC.

V gene TRBV27 combines with J gene TRBJ2-7; D possibly uses TRBD1 or TRBD2 (5 bases each). CDR3 length: 15 amino acids. The ends were cut back, 0 bases at V and 5 bases at J, with 14 bases in the middle. In germline, CDR1 is MNHEY, CDR2 SMNVEV (reference sequence). The CDR3 sequence is CASSLSRGDGNEQYF. The CDR3 DNA reads TGTGCCAGCAGTTTATCGAGGGGAGACGGTAACGAGCAGTACTTC.

The J gene is TRBJ2-7, the V gene TRBV6-5, with D possibly called TRBD1 or TRBD2 (5 bases each). The CDR3 runs to 14 residues. V was cut by 8 bases and J by 3 bases, with 17 bases left in between. Germline V gene sequence: CDR1 MNHEY, CDR2 SVGAGI. CDR3 amino acids: CASSSGDGLYEQYF. The CDR3 bases are TGTGCCAGCTCCAGTGGGGACGGGCTCTACGAGCAGTACTTC.

The CDR3 region is CASSGTGKVGELFF. The CDR3 DNA is TGTGCCAGCAGTGGGACAGGGAAGGTCGGGGAGCTGTTTTTT. This rearrangement joins TRBV6-6 to TRBJ2-2; 9 bases are shared with TRBD1. CDR3 length: 14 amino acids. V lost 5 bases, J lost 7 bases, and 5 bases stayed unmatched. Germline V gene data show CDR1 as MNHNY and CDR2 as SVGAGI (reference sequence).

This clonotype is labeled as medium-sized. The chain has TRBV19 and TRBJ2-7; D may match TRBD1 or TRBD2 (5 bases each). The germline V gene encodes CDR1 LNHDA and CDR2 SQIVND (reference sequence). V was trimmed by 5 bases and J by 0 bases, leaving 8 bases between them. The CDR3 runs to 13 residues. The CDR3: CASSPGHSYEQYF. CDR3 nucleotide sequence: TGTGCCAGTAGTCCGGGGCACTCCTACGAGCAGTACTTC. The full variable domain, its missing parts supplied by reference TRBV19 and TRBJ2-7, is DGGITQSPKYLFRKEGQNVTLSCEQNLNHDAMYWYRQDPGQGLRLIYYSQIVNDFQKGDIAEGYSVSREKKESFPLTVTSAQKNPTAFYLCASSPGHSYEQYFGPGTRLTVT.

This clonotype occurred a few times. The CDR3 loop is CASSADSYEQYF. CDR3 coding DNA: TGTGCCAGCAGCGCAGACAGTTACGAGCAGTACTTC. V and J are TRBV11-3 and TRBJ2-7; a weak D match, TRBD1 (5 bases). Trimming removed 5 bases from V and 4 bases from J, with 9 bases in between. This CDR3 contains 12 residues. In germline, CDR1 is SGHNT, CDR2 YENEEA.